The clone carrying this TCR beta chain was recorded many times. Its antigen is as yet unknown. Every participating donor contributed around 9.5 milliliters of peripheral blood through a draw. Combining a sample-barcoded 5' primer with a J-beta primer mix, a second PCR ran for roughly 7 to 12 cycles. TCRdb re-called the 5' RACE reads through MiXCR, storing one row per CDR3 protein. The repertoire has more than 1,400,000 distinct CDR3 sequences, roughly 40% of them found once; the top ten carry 7.9%. This specimen comes from a study of blood T cells in healthy people across ages. Study results and limitations: Versus aged donors, long-lived donors had higher diversity and more naive CD4+ cells.

Input material: blood. The sequence derives from a woman aged 18 to 35 in good health.

The CDR3 nucleotides are TGTGCCAGCAGTGGCTCGGATTCCTACGAGCAGTACTTC. It translates to CASSGSDSYEQYF. The chain couples TRBV25-1 to TRBJ2-7; D is unclear. This CDR3 is 13 amino acids long. Germline assignment: CDR1 MGHDK and CDR2 SYGVNS. V was trimmed by 4 bases and J by 1 base, leaving 8 bases between them.